A selection of T cell receptor beta chains follows, all from one sample in a study of blood T cell repertoires in COVID-19. Sequencing was performed with immunoSEQ multiplex PCR; in TCRdb, only in-frame clones are kept and a portion is missing. The table includes approximately 300,000 clones, 75% to 95% detected once. Sequencing used peripheral blood. These TCRs come from a woman aged 25 to 39 with COVID-19, enrolled during active disease. Both conserved end residues are part of each CDR3. The D gene is left open where the match is weak. Size tells how often a clone was seen (once, few, many) or the class of an expanded clone, and some rows leave it out.

v_call: TRBV9
clone_size: NA
cdr3_length: 16
d_call: TRBD2
j_call: TRBJ2-7
cdr3_nt: TGTGCCAGCAGCGAAAAGGCTAGCGGATCCACCTACGAGCAGTACTTC
cdr3_aa: CASSEKASGSTYEQYF

v_call: TRBV6-5
clone_size: NA
cdr3_length: 15
d_call: TRBD1
j_call: TRBJ1-4
cdr3_nt: TGTGCCAGCAGTAAGACAGGGCATACTAATGAAAAACTGTTTTTT
cdr3_aa: CASSKTGHTNEKLFF

v_call: TRBV4-1
clone_size: NA
cdr3_length: 16
d_call: TRBD1
j_call: TRBJ2-3
cdr3_nt: TGCGCCAGCAGCCAGGCACCGGGACAGCGGATAGATACGCAGTATTTT
cdr3_aa: CASSQAPGQRIDTQYF

v_call: TRBV7-3
clone_size: NA
cdr3_length: 15
d_call: NA
j_call: TRBJ2-3
cdr3_nt: TGTGCCAGCAGCTTAGCGGGGTCCAGCACAGATACGCAGTATTTT
cdr3_aa: CASSLAGSSTDTQYF

v_call: TRBV5-4
clone_size: once
cdr3_length: 16
d_call: TRBD1
j_call: TRBJ2-2
cdr3_nt: TGTGCCAGCAGCTCGCGGGGACAGGGAGGGGTCGGGGAGCTGTTTTTT
cdr3_aa: CASSSRGQGGVGELFF

v_call: TRBV18
clone_size: once
cdr3_length: 17
d_call: TRBD1
j_call: TRBJ1-1
cdr3_nt: TGTGCCAGCTCTCCCTTCGTATCCGGGACAGGGTACACTGAAGCTTTCTTT
cdr3_aa: CASSPFVSGTGYTEAFF

v_call: TRBV25-1
clone_size: NA
cdr3_length: 17
d_call: TRBD1
j_call: TRBJ2-5
cdr3_nt: TGTGCCAGCAGTGAAGGACAGGGGTGGTCCAATGGCGAGACCCAGTACTTC
cdr3_aa: CASSEGQGWSNGETQYF

v_call: TRBV28
clone_size: NA
cdr3_length: 12
d_call: NA
j_call: TRBJ1-2
cdr3_nt: TGTGCCAGCAGGGAGCAAATTCATGGCTACACCTTC
cdr3_aa: CASREQIHGYTF

v_call: TRBV15
clone_size: NA
cdr3_length: 16
d_call: TRBD2
j_call: TRBJ2-7
cdr3_nt: TGTGCCACCAGCAGAGAGGCTTGGGGGGGGTCCTACGAGCAGTACTTC
cdr3_aa: CATSREAWGGSYEQYF

v_call: TRBV5-1
clone_size: NA
cdr3_length: 16
d_call: TRBD1
j_call: TRBJ2-5
cdr3_nt: TGCGCCAGCAGCTTGGTTCGGCCAGGGGGCAGGGAGACCCAGTACTTC
cdr3_aa: CASSLVRPGGRETQYF

v_call: TRBV18
clone_size: NA
cdr3_length: 14
d_call: NA
j_call: TRBJ2-7
cdr3_nt: TGTGCCAGCTCACCGAAACTAGGGTACTACGAGCAGTACTTC
cdr3_aa: CASSPKLGYYEQYF

v_call: TRBV19
clone_size: NA
cdr3_length: 12
d_call: NA
j_call: TRBJ1-2
cdr3_nt: TGTGCCAGTAGTCCGGAGCAATATGGCTACACCTTC
cdr3_aa: CASSPEQYGYTF

v_call: TRBV28
clone_size: NA
cdr3_length: 14
d_call: NA
j_call: TRBJ2-3
cdr3_nt: TGTGCCAGCAGTTTTTCCAGGGGCACAGATACGCAGTATTTT
cdr3_aa: CASSFSRGTDTQYF

v_call: TRBV5-1
clone_size: once
cdr3_length: 12
d_call: NA
j_call: TRBJ1-2
cdr3_nt: TGCGCCAGCAGCTTGGAGGGGATCGGCTACACCTTC
cdr3_aa: CASSLEGIGYTF

v_call: TRBV7-9
clone_size: NA
cdr3_length: 14
d_call: NA
j_call: TRBJ2-5
cdr3_nt: TGTGCCAGCAGCTTACTGGGACAACAAGAGACCCAGTACTTC
cdr3_aa: CASSLLGQQETQYF

v_call: TRBV6-5
clone_size: once
cdr3_length: 15
d_call: TRBD1
j_call: TRBJ1-3
cdr3_nt: TGTGCCAGCAGCAGGGGGCCGAGCTCTGGAAACACCATATATTTT
cdr3_aa: CASSRGPSSGNTIYF

v_call: TRBV29-1
clone_size: NA
cdr3_length: 13
d_call: NA
j_call: TRBJ1-2
cdr3_nt: TGCAGCGTTGCTCGGGGGTCCCCCTATGGCTACACCTTC
cdr3_aa: CSVARGSPYGYTF

v_call: TRBV7-3
clone_size: once
cdr3_length: 13
d_call: TRBD1
j_call: TRBJ2-5
cdr3_nt: TGTGCCAGCAGCTTGGACAGGGAGGCGACCCAGTACTTC
cdr3_aa: CASSLDREATQYF

v_call: TRBV19
clone_size: NA
cdr3_length: 15
d_call: NA
j_call: TRBJ2-3
cdr3_nt: TGTGCCAGTTCGCGGGGCCCGGAGACCACAGATACGCAGTATTTT
cdr3_aa: CASSRGPETTDTQYF

v_call: TRBV6-6
clone_size: once
cdr3_length: 19
d_call: TRBD2
j_call: TRBJ2-1
cdr3_nt: TGTGCCAGCAGTCCCGGGAGTCTAGCGGGGAGGAGGTCCTACAATGAGCAGTTCTTC
cdr3_aa: CASSPGSLAGRRSYNEQFF

v_call: TRBV10-3
clone_size: NA
cdr3_length: 17
d_call: NA
j_call: TRBJ1-1
cdr3_nt: TGTGCCATCAGTGAGTTCGGACTCGACACTGGGGGGACTGAAGCTTTCTTT
cdr3_aa: CAISEFGLDTGGTEAFF

v_call: TRBV27
clone_size: NA
cdr3_length: 15
d_call: TRBD1
j_call: TRBJ1-5
cdr3_nt: TGTGCCAGCAGTTTCAACAGGGGGCGGGAGCAGCCCCAGCATTTT
cdr3_aa: CASSFNRGREQPQHF

v_call: TRBV10-3
clone_size: NA
cdr3_length: 14
d_call: NA
j_call: TRBJ1-6
cdr3_nt: TGTGCCATAGCGACAGGTCCCTATAATTCACCCCTCCACTTT
cdr3_aa: CAIATGPYNSPLHF

v_call: TRBV9
clone_size: NA
cdr3_length: 16
d_call: TRBD2
j_call: TRBJ2-1
cdr3_nt: TGTGCCAGCAGCGCTTTAGCGGGAGGGTCCTCGGAAGAGCAGTTCTTC
cdr3_aa: CASSALAGGSSEEQFF

v_call: TRBV19
clone_size: NA
cdr3_length: 13
d_call: NA
j_call: TRBJ2-7
cdr3_nt: TGTGCCAGTAGCCGTAGTATCTCCTACGAGCAGTACTTC
cdr3_aa: CASSRSISYEQYF

v_call: TRBV30
clone_size: NA
cdr3_length: 14
d_call: TRBD1
j_call: TRBJ1-1
cdr3_nt: TGTGCCTGGAGACCAACAGGGGCCTACACTGAAGCTTTCTTT
cdr3_aa: CAWRPTGAYTEAFF

v_call: TRBV6-5
clone_size: NA
cdr3_length: 15
d_call: TRBD1
j_call: TRBJ2-6
cdr3_nt: TGTGCCAGCACCCGGGGACAGAGTGGGGCCAACGTCCTGACTTTC
cdr3_aa: CASTRGQSGANVLTF

v_call: TRBV19
clone_size: NA
cdr3_length: 16
d_call: TRBD2
j_call: TRBJ2-3
cdr3_nt: TGTGCCAGTAGTATAGGAGAGGCGGGAGAATTAGATACGCAGTATTTT
cdr3_aa: CASSIGEAGELDTQYF

v_call: TRBV25-1
clone_size: NA
cdr3_length: 13
d_call: TRBD2
j_call: TRBJ2-7
cdr3_nt: TGTGCCAGCACGGGACTAGCGATGTACGAGCAGTACTTC
cdr3_aa: CASTGLAMYEQYF

v_call: TRBV3-1/TRBV3-2
clone_size: NA
cdr3_length: 16
d_call: NA
j_call: TRBJ2-5
cdr3_nt: TGTGCCAGCAGCCAAGGAGACTTCTTGTACCAAGAGACCCAGTACTTC
cdr3_aa: CASSQGDFLYQETQYF

v_call: TRBV19
clone_size: NA
cdr3_length: 15
d_call: TRBD2
j_call: TRBJ2-1
cdr3_nt: TGTGCCAGTAGTATGATTGCGGGGGGAGAAGATGAGCAGTTCTTC
cdr3_aa: CASSMIAGGEDEQFF

v_call: TRBV4-3
clone_size: NA
cdr3_length: 20
d_call: TRBD2
j_call: TRBJ2-3
cdr3_nt: TGCGCCAGCAGCTACCTGGGACTAGCGGGAGAGGTTGGTAGCACAGATACGCAGTATTTT
cdr3_aa: CASSYLGLAGEVGSTDTQYF

v_call: TRBV4-1
clone_size: NA
cdr3_length: 15
d_call: TRBD1
j_call: TRBJ2-1
cdr3_nt: TGCGCCAGCAGCCCTGGACAGGGAATGATGTATGAGCAGTTCTTC
cdr3_aa: CASSPGQGMMYEQFF

v_call: TRBV4-3
clone_size: NA
cdr3_length: 13
d_call: NA
j_call: TRBJ2-2
cdr3_nt: TGCGCCAGCAGCACACGGAGCACCGGGGAGCTGTTTTTT
cdr3_aa: CASSTRSTGELFF

v_call: TRBV19
clone_size: NA
cdr3_length: 15
d_call: TRBD2
j_call: TRBJ2-1
cdr3_nt: TGTGCCAGTAGTAAGCTAGCGGGAGGTTGGAATGAGCAGTTCTTC
cdr3_aa: CASSKLAGGWNEQFF

v_call: TRBV27
clone_size: NA
cdr3_length: 14
d_call: NA
j_call: TRBJ2-7
cdr3_nt: TGTGCCAGCTGGCCTTCGGCTAGCTCCTACGAGCAGTACTTC
cdr3_aa: CASWPSASSYEQYF

v_call: TRBV10-3
clone_size: NA
cdr3_length: 16
d_call: TRBD2
j_call: TRBJ2-7
cdr3_nt: TGTGCCATCAGTGAGGGCCCTAGCGGTAACTCCTACGAGCAGTACTTC
cdr3_aa: CAISEGPSGNSYEQYF

v_call: TRBV15
clone_size: NA
cdr3_length: 14
d_call: NA
j_call: TRBJ2-7
cdr3_nt: TGTGCCACCAGCAGAGATCAGGGGGGATACGAGCAGTACTTC
cdr3_aa: CATSRDQGGYEQYF

v_call: TRBV21-1
clone_size: NA
cdr3_length: 17
d_call: NA
j_call: TRBJ2-1
cdr3_nt: TGTGCCAGCAGCAAAGAGGAGGGGTCTTGCTCCTACAATGAGCAGTTCTTC
cdr3_aa: CASSKEEGSCSYNEQFF

v_call: TRBV11-2
clone_size: NA
cdr3_length: 18
d_call: TRBD2
j_call: TRBJ2-1
cdr3_nt: TGTGCCAGCAGCTCAACCCTAATAGCGGGAGGAATTAACAATGAGCAGTTCTTC
cdr3_aa: CASSSTLIAGGINNEQFF

v_call: TRBV28
clone_size: NA
cdr3_length: 16
d_call: NA
j_call: TRBJ1-5
cdr3_nt: TGTGCCAGCAGTTCCCGAAAAAGGGGGAGTAGGCAGCCCCAGCATTTT
cdr3_aa: CASSSRKRGSRQPQHF

v_call: TRBV5-5
clone_size: NA
cdr3_length: 15
d_call: NA
j_call: TRBJ1-3
cdr3_nt: TGTGCCAGCAGCCGGGAACAAGGGCCTGGAAACACCATATATTTT
cdr3_aa: CASSREQGPGNTIYF

v_call: TRBV6-2/TRBV6-3
clone_size: few
cdr3_length: 19
d_call: TRBD2
j_call: TRBJ2-1
cdr3_nt: TGTGCCAGCAGTTCCGGACAGAATCATTTTAGCGGGAGAAACAATGAGCAGTTCTTC
cdr3_aa: CASSSGQNHFSGRNNEQFF

v_call: TRBV7-9
clone_size: NA
cdr3_length: 15
d_call: TRBD2
j_call: TRBJ2-5
cdr3_nt: TGTGCCAGCAGTTTCCCGACTAGCGGGAGAGAGACCCAGTACTTC
cdr3_aa: CASSFPTSGRETQYF

v_call: TRBV12-5
clone_size: NA
cdr3_length: 11
d_call: NA
j_call: TRBJ2-1
cdr3_nt: TGTGCTAGTGGTTCCCAGTATGAGCAGTTCTTC
cdr3_aa: CASGSQYEQFF

v_call: TRBV6-5
clone_size: NA
cdr3_length: 13
d_call: NA
j_call: TRBJ1-5
cdr3_nt: TGTGCCAGCAGTTGGACAGGCAATCAGCCCCAGCATTTT
cdr3_aa: CASSWTGNQPQHF

v_call: TRBV7-8
clone_size: NA
cdr3_length: 16
d_call: NA
j_call: TRBJ2-2
cdr3_nt: TGTGCCAGCAGCCCAGCGGGCAATACGAACACCGGGGAGCTGTTTTTT
cdr3_aa: CASSPAGNTNTGELFF

v_call: TRBV30
clone_size: NA
cdr3_length: 11
d_call: NA
j_call: TRBJ2-6
cdr3_nt: TGTGCCTGGGCCGTAGCCAACGTCCTGACTTTC
cdr3_aa: CAWAVANVLTF

v_call: TRBV9
clone_size: NA
cdr3_length: 15
d_call: NA
j_call: TRBJ1-2
cdr3_nt: TGTGCCAGCAGCGTAGGGAGTCAGGGGTTAAATGACTACACCTTC
cdr3_aa: CASSVGSQGLNDYTF

v_call: TRBV7-8
clone_size: many
cdr3_length: 16
d_call: TRBD1
j_call: TRBJ2-1
cdr3_nt: TGTGCCAGCAGCTTCTACGGGACAGGGGGCCAGGATGAGCAGTTCTTC
cdr3_aa: CASSFYGTGGQDEQFF